The 8 T cell receptor beta chains given below trace back to one sample, sequenced in a study of T-cell reconstitution after alpha-beta-depleted transplantation in children. During its preparation, the TCRbeta library received unique molecular identifiers. TCRdb re-called the PCR reads with MiXCR, one entry per CDR3 protein. This table has some 350,000 distinct CDR3 sequences, around 15% appearing once. Sequences were derived from PBMCs, mostly from graft donor cells, sampled 360 days after TCRalphabeta/CD19-depleted stem cell transplant. These TCRs come from a male patient aged 2 to 9 who had a stem cell transplant for acute lymphoblastic leukemia, so the T cells may come from the graft donor.

Ten or more counts support this clonotype. The V call is TRBV12-3 or TRBV12-4, the J call TRBJ2-7; D not resolved. This CDR3 contains 12 residues. Trimming cost V 3 bases and J 2 bases, with 5 bases left between them. CDR3 nucleotides: TGTGCCAGCAGTTTTGGGGCCTACGAGCAGTACTTC. This sequence encodes CASSFGAYEQYF.

This clonotype was observed a handful of times. The rearrangement uses TRBV5-6 and TRBJ2-1, with D possibly TRBD2 on 6 matching bases. Trimming shortened V by 4 bases and J by 13 bases, and 18 bases separated the two germline ends. The CDR3 runs 13 residues. The V gene's germline CDR1 is SGHDT and CDR2 YYEEEE. CDR3 region: CASSPWTTSRQFF. The CDR3 coding sequence is TGTGCCAGCAGCCCTTGGACTACTTCAAGACAGTTCTTC.

V is TRBV5-5 and J is TRBJ2-7; D unresolved. With 0 bases removed from V and 5 bases from J, the gap between germline ends came to 12 bases. There are 14 residues in the CDR3. The germline gives CDR1 SGHKS, CDR2 YYEKEE (reference sequence). This CDR3 is CASSLDVANHEQYF. The CDR3 region has the DNA TGTGCCAGCAGCTTGGATGTGGCGAACCACGAGCAGTACTTC.

The V and J genes are TRBV11-2 and TRBJ2-5; 12 nucleotides align to TRBD2. CDR3 length: 15 amino acids. CDR1 and CDR2 (germline): SGHAT, FQNNGV. V dropped 3 bases and J dropped 4; count of bases not matched to a gene: 3. In nucleotides, the CDR3 is TGTGCCAGCAGCTTCCCTAGCGGGAGGGGAGAGACCCAGTACTTC. Its protein is CASSFPSGRGETQYF.

The chain carries TRBV4-3 and TRBJ2-2; 11 bases are shared with TRBD1. After removal of 6 bases from V and 1 base from J, the junction contained 4 bases not matched to a gene. This CDR3 has 16 residues. Germline CDR1 is LGHNA and CDR2 is YSLEER. The CDR3 nucleotides read TGCGCCAGCAGACCGGGACAGGGGGGGAACACCGGGGAGCTGTTTTTT. This encodes CASRPGQGGNTGELFF.

This clonotype was detected only a few times. The rearrangement links TRBV4-3 to TRBJ1-5; D ambiguous. Germline values: CDR1 LGHNA, CDR2 YSLEER. The CDR3 covers 15 residues. The germline V and J ends were trimmed by 0 bases and 0 bases, with 6 bases remaining between them. As DNA, the CDR3 is TGCGCCAGCAGCCAAGACCGAGGTAGCAATCAGCCCCAGCATTTT. Encoded protein: CASSQDRGSNQPQHF.

The table lists this clonotype with many counts. The V call is TRBV28, the J call TRBJ2-1; no clear D gene. Germline CDR1 reads MDHEN; CDR2 reads SYDVKM. The V and J ends lost 4 bases and 4 bases respectively, with 11 bases between them. This CDR3 has 14 residues. As DNA, the CDR3 is TGTGCCAGCAGTTCCTCGTCTTTATACAATGAGCAGTTCTTC. Residues: CASSSSSLYNEQFF. Drawing the rest from reference TRBV28 and TRBJ2-1, the complete variable domain is DVKVTQSSRYLVKRTGEKVFLECVQDMDHENMFWYRQDPGLGLRLIYFSYDVKMKEKGDIPEGYSVSREKKERFSLILESASTNQTSMYLCASSSSSLYNEQFFGPGTRLTVL.

This clonotype was detected only a few times. The chain combines TRBV11-2 with TRBJ2-1; TRBD2 matches 11 bases. V trimming: 5 bases; J trimming: 3 bases; junction bases outside the gene matches: 15. The CDR3 consists of 19 residues. Germline CDR1 is SGHAT and CDR2 is FQNNGV. CDR3 sequence: CASSPPGLAAPGVYNEQFF. The CDR3 coding sequence is TGTGCCAGCAGCCCACCGGGACTAGCGGCCCCAGGGGTCTACAATGAGCAGTTCTTC.